The rows below give T cell receptor beta chains drawn from one sample of a study of type 1 regulatory T cells. TCRdb recomputed calls from the reads with MiXCR, one row per CDR3 protein. The sample has 88,000 or so distinct CDR3 sequences; roughly 31% are singletons. The sequenced sample consisted of CD4+ T cells, either the whole sample or a sorted fraction (not recorded which). The receptor set was obtained from a human donor in good health. CDR3s include the opening cysteine and the closing phenylalanine or tryptophan. D genes are given only for firm matches. Only part of the rows carry a size: once, few, many, or a class if the clone is expanded.

abundance	d_gene	j_gene	v_gene	CDR3nt	CDR3aa
NA	NA	TRBJ2-1	TRBV3-1	TGTGCCAGCAGCCAAGACCCTCACAATGAGCAGTTCTTC	CASSQDPHNEQFF
few	TRBD1	TRBJ2-7	TRBV11-2	TGTGCCAGCGCAACGGACAGGGTTTCCTACGAGCAGTACTTC	CASATDRVSYEQYF
NA	NA	TRBJ2-1	TRBV18	TGTGCCAGCTCACCATATGTGAGCTCCTACAATGAGCAGTTCTTC	CASSPYVSSYNEQFF
NA	NA	TRBJ1-6	TRBV7-2	TGTGCCAGCAGCTTAGTGGTCAGAGCCGGTACCAATAATTCACCCCTCCACTTT	CASSLVVRAGTNNSPLHF
few	TRBD2	TRBJ2-3	TRBV19	TGTGCCAGTAGTGAGGGACTAGCGGGCACAGATACGCAGTATTTT	CASSEGLAGTDTQYF
NA	NA	TRBJ2-5	TRBV10-3	TGTGCCATCAGTTCAGCGGAAAACCAAGAGACCCAGTACTTC	CAISSAENQETQYF
NA	NA	TRBJ2-1	TRBV20-1	TGCAGTGCTAGAGATAAGAGGCTAGTCTACTACAATGAGCAGTTCTTC	CSARDKRLVYYNEQFF
NA	TRBD2	TRBJ2-7	TRBV6-5	TGTGCCATCGGGACTAGCTGGTACGAGCAGTACTTC	CAIGTSWYEQYF
many	TRBD2	TRBJ2-1	TRBV29-1	TGCAGCGTTGAAAGAAGGGCTAGCGGGAGCTCCTACAATGAGCAGTTCTTC	CSVERRASGSSYNEQFF
NA	NA	TRBJ2-1	TRBV12-3/TRBV12-4	TGTGCCAGCAGCCTCCCCGGGGCGGGACTTGAGCAGTTCTTC	CASSLPGAGLEQFF
NA	TRBD1	TRBJ1-6	TRBV5-1	TGCGCCAGCAGCTTGACCAGGGGGGCAGGGCTTTCACCCCTCCACTTT	CASSLTRGAGLSPLHF
NA	TRBD2	TRBJ2-4	TRBV20-1	TGCAGTGCTAGAGACCCGGGACTAGCGGGAGAGGGAGCCAAAAACATTCAGTACTTC	CSARDPGLAGEGAKNIQYF
NA	NA	TRBJ2-7	TRBV7-9	TGTGCCAGCAGCTTCCTTACCGGTCCCTACGAGCAGTACTTC	CASSFLTGPYEQYF
few	TRBD1	TRBJ1-1	TRBV4-1	TGCGCCACGGGGACAGCCCTCACCCGGCGTCGAGCTTTCTTT	CATGTALTRRRAFF
NA	NA	TRBJ2-1	TRBV12-3/TRBV12-4	TGTGCCAGCACTCAAGGACGTGGGCTTCGGTTCTTC	CASTQGRGLRFF
few	TRBD1	TRBJ1-1	TRBV11-2	TGTGCCAGCAGCCCCATCGGACAGGGAGCTTTCTTT	CASSPIGQGAFF
NA	NA	TRBJ2-7	TRBV7-3	TGTGCCAGCAGCTTAACAAGGGGGGGCGAGCAGTACTTC	CASSLTRGGEQYF
NA	NA	TRBJ2-1	TRBV7-6	TGTGCCAGCAGCTTAGTTGGTTACAATGAGCAGTTCTTC	CASSLVGYNEQFF
NA	TRBD1	TRBJ2-1	TRBV5-1	TGCGCCAGCAGCTTGGTGACGGGACAGGGGTATAATGAGCAGTTCTTC	CASSLVTGQGYNEQFF
few	TRBD1	TRBJ1-5	TRBV7-9	TGTGCCAGCAGCGTAGCGGGACAGGGTTTACAGCCCCAGCATTTT	CASSVAGQGLQPQHF
few	NA	TRBJ2-1	TRBV10-3	TGTGCCATCGCGGCCGGTCTTAACAATGAGCAGTTCTTC	CAIAAGLNNEQFF
NA	TRBD1	TRBJ2-5	TRBV3-1	TGTGCCAGCACCTCAAACGACAGGGGAGAGACCCAGTACTTC	CASTSNDRGETQYF
NA	NA	TRBJ2-5	TRBV5-1	TGCGCCAGCAGCTTGGTGTCTATGGACCAAGAGACCCAGTACTTC	CASSLVSMDQETQYF
NA	TRBD2	TRBJ2-5	TRBV27	TGTGCCAGCAGTTTCTTGTCGGCTAGCGGGGACCAAGAGACCCAGTACTTC	CASSFLSASGDQETQYF
NA	TRBD2	TRBJ2-5	TRBV6-5	TGTGCCAGCAGGATAGCGGGAGACCCCACAGAGACCCAGTACTTC	CASRIAGDPTETQYF
NA	TRBD2	TRBJ2-1	TRBV20-1	TGCAGTGCTAGAGGTAGCGGGGGCTACAATGAGCAGTTCTTC	CSARGSGGYNEQFF
few	TRBD1	TRBJ2-7	TRBV18	TGTGCCAGCTCAACTAACAGGGGTACCTACGAGCAGTACTTC	CASSTNRGTYEQYF
NA	TRBD2	TRBJ2-5	TRBV20-1	TGCAGTGCTAGATCTGTTCAGGTGGGACTAACTCAAGAGACCCAGTACTTC	CSARSVQVGLTQETQYF
many	TRBD1	TRBJ1-2	TRBV7-2	TGTGCCAGCAGCTTAGGTGCGACAGGGGCCTTTGGTAGCTATGGCTACACCTTC	CASSLGATGAFGSYGYTF
NA	NA	TRBJ2-3	TRBV20-1	TGCAGTGCCCGGGGGAGCACAGATACGCAGTATTTT	CSARGSTDTQYF
NA	NA	TRBJ2-6	TRBV4-1	TGCGCCAGCAGCCAAGAAGGAACGAACTCTGGGGCCAACGTCCTGACTTTC	CASSQEGTNSGANVLTF
NA	NA	TRBJ2-5	TRBV20-1	TGCAGTGCGTTCAGTCAAGAGACCCAGTACTTC	CSAFSQETQYF
NA	NA	TRBJ2-2	TRBV7-2	TGTGCCAGCAGCTTAGATCCAGGGCCCGGGGAGCTGTTTTTT	CASSLDPGPGELFF
few	NA	TRBJ1-1	TRBV29-1	TGCAGCGTTGAGGACGGGGAGGGACGTGAAGCTTTCTTT	CSVEDGEGREAFF
NA	NA	TRBJ2-5	TRBV20-1	TGCAGTGCTAGAAGGCAGGCACAAGAGACCCAGTACTTC	CSARRQAQETQYF
NA	TRBD2	TRBJ2-1	TRBV7-8	TGTGCCAGCAGCGGCCGACTAGCGGGAGGACCAGTAAATGAGCAGTTCTTC	CASSGRLAGGPVNEQFF
NA	NA	TRBJ1-6	TRBV14	TGTGCCAGCCGGGGCAGCGGGGATTCACCCCTCCACTTT	CASRGSGDSPLHF
NA	TRBD1	TRBJ2-7	TRBV29-1	TGCAGCGTGGGGACAGGGTCTGGCTACGAGCAGTACTTC	CSVGTGSGYEQYF
few	TRBD1	TRBJ2-1	TRBV29-1	TGCAGCGTGAACCGGGACAGGGGTCATGAGCAGTTCTTC	CSVNRDRGHEQFF
NA	NA	TRBJ2-2	TRBV5-1	TGCGCCAGCAGCGTCCGGCAGGGACGTCTGGGGACCGGGGAGCTGTTTTTT	CASSVRQGRLGTGELFF
NA	NA	TRBJ2-3	TRBV5-1	TGCGCCAGCAACTTAGGCCTCGGCACAGATACGCAGTATTTT	CASNLGLGTDTQYF
NA	NA	TRBJ2-3	TRBV7-2	TGTGCCAGCAGCCAGGGTCCCACAGATACGCAGTATTTT	CASSQGPTDTQYF
NA	TRBD2	TRBJ2-5	TRBV19	TGTGCCAGTAGTACCCCGGGACTAGCGGGAGCAAGTTCGGAGACCCAGTACTTC	CASSTPGLAGASSETQYF
NA	NA	TRBJ2-2	TRBV7-2	TGTGCCAGCAGCTTGATAGGGCGAGCCGGGGAGCTGTTTTTT	CASSLIGRAGELFF
NA	NA	TRBJ2-7	TRBV7-9	TGTGCCAGCAGCTTTTCCGCCGTCAACGAGCAGTACTTC	CASSFSAVNEQYF
few	TRBD1	TRBJ2-1	TRBV7-9	TGTGCCAGCAGCCCAACAGGGGCGTTGGACAATGAGCAGTTCTTC	CASSPTGALDNEQFF
NA	NA	TRBJ2-5	TRBV9	TGTGCCAGCAGCCGATCGGACAGACAAGAGACCCAGTACTTC	CASSRSDRQETQYF
NA	NA	TRBJ2-1	TRBV12-3/TRBV12-4	TGTGCCAGCAGCCAAAGGTCAGGGGCTGAGCAGTTCTTC	CASSQRSGAEQFF
NA	NA	TRBJ1-2	TRBV6-5	TGTGCCAGCAGTAACGGGGGGAACTATGGCTACACCTTC	CASSNGGNYGYTF
few	NA	TRBJ1-5	TRBV5-5	TGTGCCAGCAGCCCTACTTTAGATCAGCCCCAGCATTTT	CASSPTLDQPQHF
NA	TRBD1	TRBJ1-6	TRBV6-5	TGTGCCAGCAGGCCAACAGGGGACAATTCACCCCTCCACTTT	CASRPTGDNSPLHF
NA	NA	TRBJ2-7	TRBV7-2	TGTGCCAGCAGCTCTAGGGGCGGGGACACCTACGAGCAGTACTTC	CASSSRGGDTYEQYF
few	NA	TRBJ2-7	TRBV9	TGTGCCAGCAGCGGCGGCTCTACTTGGGAGCAGTACTTC	CASSGGSTWEQYF
NA	NA	TRBJ2-1	TRBV7-8	TGTGCCAGCAGCTTATCGCCCGGGAGTGCCTGGAGGAATGAGCAGTTCTTC	CASSLSPGSAWRNEQFF